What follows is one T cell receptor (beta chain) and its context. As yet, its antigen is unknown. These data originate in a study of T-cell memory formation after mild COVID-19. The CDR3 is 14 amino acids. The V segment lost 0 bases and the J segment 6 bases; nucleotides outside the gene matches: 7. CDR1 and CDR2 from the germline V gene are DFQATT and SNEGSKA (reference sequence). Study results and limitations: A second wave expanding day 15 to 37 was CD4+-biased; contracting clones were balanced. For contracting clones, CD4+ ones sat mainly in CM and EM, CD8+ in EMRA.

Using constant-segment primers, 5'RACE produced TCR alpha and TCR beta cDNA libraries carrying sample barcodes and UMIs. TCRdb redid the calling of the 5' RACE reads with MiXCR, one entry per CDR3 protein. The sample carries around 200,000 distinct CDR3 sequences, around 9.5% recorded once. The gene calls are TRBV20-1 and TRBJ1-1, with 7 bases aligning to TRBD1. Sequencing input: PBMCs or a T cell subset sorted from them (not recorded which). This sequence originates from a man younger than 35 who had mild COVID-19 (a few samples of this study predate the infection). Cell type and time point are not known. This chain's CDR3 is CSARDPRTGAEAFF. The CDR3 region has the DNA TGCAGTGCTAGAGATCCCCGGACAGGCGCTGAAGCTTTCTTT.